This T cell receptor beta chain was sequenced in a study of low-dose radiotherapy and immunotherapy resistance in tumors. Study-wide context: Intravenous administration to patients comprised nivolumab at 240 mg every two weeks and ipilimumab at 1 mg/kg every six weeks.

Time point given: before trial treatment. Advanced solid tumors lacking tumor-infiltrating lymphocytes characterized eligible patients. This clonotype was recorded at least ten times. cDNA synthesis used a TRAV/TRBV-specific primer set for both chains. TCRs were put through 20 PCR cycles of amplification with Phusion. A constant-region primer and the V-primer adapter served as the primer pair. From the reads, TCRdb called clonotypes with MiXCR, one entry per CDR3 protein. The sample has approximately 90,000 distinct CDR3 sequences; 18% are singletons. V lost 5 bases to trimming and J lost 8 bases, with 15 bases between them. Germline assignment: CDR1 SEHNR and CDR2 FQNEAQ (reference sequence). The CDR3 is 13 residues long.

The sample was PBMCs, taken before treatment. This clonotype was sampled from a male donor with prostate cancer. J is TRBJ1-2 and V is TRBV7-9; D uncertain. Written as DNA, the CDR3 is TGTGCCAGCAGCAGAGGGAATCGCGTAGGCTACACCTTC. Translated, it gives CASSRGNRVGYTF.